The T cell receptor (beta chain) under discussion was sequenced for a study of T cells in Graves' hyperthyroidism and ophthalmopathy. Researchers took RNA transcripts and amplified the TCR beta CDR3 regions from them. The HTBI primer set was used in a first-round RT-PCR of the TCR CDR3. Via MiXCR, TCRdb re-called the multiplex PCR reads, giving one row per CDR3 protein. The sample carries more than 500,000 distinct CDR3 sequences, about 16% recorded once. With 4 bases removed from V and 4 bases from J, the gap between germline ends came to 6 bases. Germline V lookup: CDR1 MDHEN, CDR2 SYDVKM. This CDR3 contains 12 residues. Study findings and constraints: It was a median approximately 6.9 months before onset that the model predicted ophthalmopathy. A model using 13 V-J features told ophthalmopathy apart from stable hyperthyroidism.

This clonotype has ten or more counts. Its antigen is currently unknown. The source material was blood. The receptor comes from a woman aged 25 to 39 with Graves' ophthalmopathy. This chain uses TRBV28 with TRBJ2-3; D gene unclear. CDR3 loop: CASSSLPDTQYF. The CDR3 nucleotides read TGTGCCAGCAGTTCCCTCCCAGATACGCAGTATTTT.